The source of this T cell receptor beta chain is a study of beta chain features in type 1 diabetes (dated by TCRdb to between 2018 and 2020). Notes on the research overall: Mean age, gender distribution, total cell number and subset yield were not different between patients and healthy donors. In the study, recently diagnosed type 1 diabetes patients and matched healthy donors were compared on the TCRB repertoires of their sorted circulating CD4+ T cell subsets. Regulatory and stem cell-like memory subsets were obtained from only 8 patients and roughly 8 healthy donors, while naive and central memory subsets were obtained from all 30 or so donors. A total of around 110,000,000 sorted cells were examined across all samples, and a strong correlation was observed between cell number per subset and RNA yield.

The entire isolated RNA was reverse transcribed using the High Capacity cDNA Reverse Transcription Kit, and thus expressed TCRB transcripts were sequenced. Deep immunoSEQ sequencing was applied to naive, central memory and regulatory T cell samples, giving an average of approximately 4 million total reads per sample. Sorted cells were lysed in RLT buffer and RNA was extracted with DNase-treated RNeasy Micro or Mini kits, depending on cell number. Each cell subset was processed separately to prevent cross-contamination, with patient and healthy donor samples processed together. The immunoSEQ multiplex PCR was used to amplify TCRB sequences from cDNA, generating 87-bp fragments that spanned the CDR3 region. Sequencing of the amplicons was done on the Illumina HiSeq platform. The original pipeline was this. PCR bias was corrected computationally using synthetic template baselines, and reads within Hamming distance 2 were collapsed, with unmergeable singletons discarded. Reads were aligned against IMGT so that V, D and J genes, CDR3 length and insertions or deletions at six rearrangement sites could be assigned. Within each subset, clonotype counts were normalized to sorted cell number, and only after that were true diversity and Gini coefficients computed with the tcR R package. Repertoire sharing was quantified using the overlap coefficient calculated on TCRB nucleotide sequences. As a proxy for the pre-selection repertoire, out-of-frame TCRB sequences from naive cells were analyzed. TCRdb retrieved this table from immuneACCESS and kept in-frame rearrangements only. Not all clones are present; in checked studies, unresolved V genes account for under half, and no reason is known for the remainder. That table furnishes V, J and clone size, whereas the DNA furnished D and trimming. The sample data list a few hundred thousand clones, and less than 15% of these were observed just once. Jointly, the top ten make up more than 0.015% of the sample.

Each donor gave one peripheral blood draw, approximately 100 mL on average, collected into heparinised tubes. A BD FACSAria II was used to sort naive, central memory, regulatory and stem cell-like memory CD4+ T cells with a panel that included CD45RO, CCR7, CD25, CD127, CD95 and CD27. A purity above 95% was achieved for all sorted populations. PBMCs were separated immediately by Lymphoprep density gradient centrifugation and were stained directly, without being cultured. To minimize batch effects, samples were stained and sorted in pairs, one healthy donor with one patient per experiment. The study at large found these results: In all four CD4+ subsets, TCRB CDR3 length was moderately but significantly shorter in type 1 diabetes patients. Because small numbers of individuals were included in the HLA sub-analyses, any influence of HLA type on TCRB rearrangement was left unresolved. Naive, central memory and regulatory TCRB repertoires appeared to be more alike among patients than among healthy donors. At VDJ recombination sites, type 1 diabetes patients had fewer insertions and more deleted nucleotides, which implies abnormalities in thymic rearrangement. Because cDNA was sequenced instead of genomic DNA, activated cells with high expression could be over-represented, although the groups did not differ in activation or CD3 levels. PCR may preferentially amplify shorter templates, but because patient and control samples were amplified and corrected together, any resulting skew would affect both groups equally.

Comment on this clone: Its recognized antigen is unknown. No per-base quality is available; no much larger clone lies one base away.

The CDR1 and CDR2 encoded by the germline V gene are MNHNS and SASEGT. Counted from cysteine to phenylalanine, this CDR3 has 14 amino acids. The sequence is cut down to CDR3 DNA, 42 bases in frame from base 1. Trimming leaves V shorter by 6 bases and J shorter by 6 bases, with the junction holding 8 bases beyond the gene matches. This sequence was found in a woman younger than 35 in good health. The V and J segments used are TRBV6-1 and TRBJ2-4; the central 7 bases match TRBD2. The specimen was naive CD4+ T cells from blood. The cell subset or site label, as the study defines it: true naive CD4+ T cells. The CDR3 amino acid sequence is: CASRLGGNPNIQYF. DNA sequence: TGTGCCAGCAGACTGGGGGGGAATCCAAACATTCAGTACTTC.